Listed below are T cell receptor beta chains from one sample, sequenced in a study of Ad26.COV2.S vaccination and SARS-CoV-2 variants. Clones were read by immunoSEQ multiplex PCR, and TCRdb kept only the in-frame ones, dropping some. The top ten hold less than 4% of the sample, which has just over 350,000 clones, more than 75% seen once. The sample here was peripheral blood, taken in a trial of Ad26.COV2.S vaccine versus placebo. The receptors here all came from a person aged 18-60 years who received the Ad26.COV2.S COVID-19 vaccine or a placebo. Each CDR3 is given with its conserved first and last residue. A D gene is named only where the DNA matches it firmly. Clone size is stated in some rows and not others, as once, few, many or a class when expanded.

d_call | j_call | clone_size | v_call | cdr3_nt | cdr3_aa
. | TRBJ2-3 | . | TRBV30 | TGTGCCTGGAGTCGAGAGCAAACGCAGTATTTT | CAWSREQTQYF
. | TRBJ1-4 | . | TRBV11-2 | TGTGCCAGCAGCTCTGTAGTATGGGCAGGGGAAAAACTGTTTTTT | CASSSVVWAGEKLFF
. | TRBJ1-5 | . | TRBV5-1 | TGCGCCAGCAGCGCCGAGGGTCAAAATCAGCCCCAGCATTTT | CASSAEGQNQPQHF
. | TRBJ2-7 | . | TRBV27 | TGTGCCAGCAGTTTGGCAGGGCACGAGCAGTACTTC | CASSLAGHEQYF
. | TRBJ1-1 | . | TRBV7-8 | TGTGCCAGCAGCTTAGATGACGGGTATACTGAAGCTTTCTTT | CASSLDDGYTEAFF
. | TRBJ1-5 | . | TRBV5-1 | TGCGCCAGCAATTTTTTAGCGATAGGAAATCAGCCCCAGCATTTT | CASNFLAIGNQPQHF
TRBD1 | TRBJ1-1 | . | TRBV6-1 | TGTGCCAGCAGTGGGTTAGGACAGGGGTATCTAGACACTGAAGCTTTCTTT | CASSGLGQGYLDTEAFF
TRBD1 | TRBJ2-2 | . | TRBV7-2 | TGTGCCAGCAGCTCAGGACAGGGAGCGAACACCGGGGAGCTGTTTTTT | CASSSGQGANTGELFF
TRBD2 | TRBJ2-3 | . | TRBV2 | TGTGCCAGCAGTGCTAGCGGGGGGGTCGGAAATACGCAGTATTTT | CASSASGGVGNTQYF
. | TRBJ2-7 | . | TRBV18 | TGTGCCAGCTCACCAGGGGGAGGAGGAGCCTACGAGCAGTACTTC | CASSPGGGGAYEQYF
. | TRBJ2-7 | . | TRBV7-2 | TGTGCCAGCAGCTTAGCGGGCGGGGCCTACGAGCAGTACTTC | CASSLAGGAYEQYF
. | TRBJ2-5 | . | TRBV28 | TGTGCCAGCCAAAGGAGTAAAGAGACCCAGTACTTC | CASQRSKETQYF
. | TRBJ2-3 | . | TRBV7-9 | TGTGCCAGCAGCTTTAGAGCGGAGAGAGATACGCAGTATTTT | CASSFRAERDTQYF
. | TRBJ1-4 | . | TRBV19 | TGTGCCAGTATTCGCGTTAGTGACCGCGGAAATGAAAAACTGTTTTTT | CASIRVSDRGNEKLFF
. | TRBJ2-3 | . | TRBV19 | TGTGCCAGTAGTCGACTAGGTTCCGGAGATACGCAGTATTTT | CASSRLGSGDTQYF
TRBD1 | TRBJ1-5 | . | TRBV10-3 | TGTGCCATCGCCAGGGGGGGCCCGTCCGAATCGACCCAGCATTTT | CAIARGGPSESTQHF
TRBD1 | TRBJ1-4 | . | TRBV5-1 | TGCGCCAGCAGCACCGGGACAGGGGATGAAAAACTGTTTTTT | CASSTGTGDEKLFF
. | TRBJ1-2 | . | TRBV27 | TGTGCCAGCAGTTGGGGCGTCAACTATGGCTACACCTTC | CASSWGVNYGYTF
. | TRBJ2-7 | . | TRBV5-1 | TGCGCCAGCAAAAGAGGGGGCTCCTACGAGCAGTACTTC | CASKRGGSYEQYF
. | TRBJ2-2 | . | TRBV18 | TGTGCCAGCTCGCCCCGGGTTGCCGGGGAGCTGTTTTTT | CASSPRVAGELFF
. | TRBJ1-5 | . | TRBV3-1/TRBV3-2 | TGTGCCAGCAGCCAAAGGGATCAGCCCCAGCATTTT | CASSQRDQPQHF
. | TRBJ2-2 | . | TRBV6-2/TRBV6-3 | TGTGCCAGCAGTTACTCGAAGTTAACACGGAACACCGGGGAGCTGTTTTTT | CASSYSKLTRNTGELFF
TRBD1 | TRBJ2-7 | . | TRBV6-6 | TGTGCCAGCAGTTACTACTCAGGGGGCTCCTACGAGCAGTACTTC | CASSYYSGGSYEQYF
. | TRBJ2-7 | . | TRBV18 | TGTGCCAGCTCACCACCGGGGCACGGCTACGAGCAGTACTTC | CASSPPGHGYEQYF
. | TRBJ2-2 | once | TRBV6-2/TRBV6-3 | TGTGCCAGCAGTTACCCGGACAAGAACACCGGGGAGCTGTTTTTT | CASSYPDKNTGELFF
. | TRBJ1-1 | . | TRBV6-5 | TGTGCCAGCAGTTACTCCTACAGGGTCACTGAAGCTTTCTTT | CASSYSYRVTEAFF
TRBD2 | TRBJ2-2 | . | TRBV28 | TGTGCCAGCAGTTTTTTGGCGGGAGGGGACACCGGGGAGCTGTTTTTT | CASSFLAGGDTGELFF
. | TRBJ1-6 | few | TRBV28 | TGTGCCAGCGAAAATCTACAGGGAATGGGTTCACCCCTCCACTTT | CASENLQGMGSPLHF
. | TRBJ2-2 | . | TRBV5-4 | TGTGCCAGCAGCCCCCGGGGCGGTATAGAAGCCGGGGAGCTGTTTTTT | CASSPRGGIEAGELFF
. | TRBJ2-2 | . | TRBV6-6 | TGTGCCAGCAGAACCCCGCCCGGCACCGGGGAGCTGTTTTTT | CASRTPPGTGELFF
. | TRBJ2-7 | . | TRBV15 | TGTGCCACCAGCAGATTGACGGGCTACGAGCAGTACTTC | CATSRLTGYEQYF
. | TRBJ1-6 | . | TRBV7-2 | TGTGCCAGCAGCTCCCTCCACTCCTATAATTCACCCCTCCACTTT | CASSSLHSYNSPLHF
TRBD2 | TRBJ2-2 | . | TRBV28 | TGTGCCAGCAGGGTAGCGGGAGGGAACGGGGAGCTGTTTTTT | CASRVAGGNGELFF
TRBD2 | TRBJ2-1 | . | TRBV5-4 | TGTGCCAGCAGGATAGCGGGAGGCGCCTACAATGAGCAGTTCTTC | CASRIAGGAYNEQFF
TRBD1 | TRBJ1-5 | . | TRBV3-1/TRBV3-2 | TGTGCCAGCAGCCATGGACAGGGAGATCAGCCCCAGCATTTT | CASSHGQGDQPQHF
. | TRBJ2-1 | . | TRBV12-3/TRBV12-4 | TGTGCCAGCAGACAACTAGTTGGTGAGCAGTTCTTC | CASRQLVGEQFF
. | TRBJ1-1 | few | TRBV5-1 | TGCGCCAGCAGCTTGGTGGTCGGGGAGTACACTGAAGCTTTCTTT | CASSLVVGEYTEAFF
TRBD2 | TRBJ2-1 | . | TRBV3-1/TRBV3-2 | TGTGCCAGCTGCGGGACTAGCGGGTACGGGGAGCAGTTCTTC | CASCGTSGYGEQFF
. | TRBJ2-1 | . | TRBV12-3/TRBV12-4 | TGTGCCAGCACCCTGACCTACAATGAGCAGTTCTTC | CASTLTYNEQFF
TRBD2 | TRBJ2-5 | . | TRBV24-1 | TGTGCCACCAGTGATGTGGGAGGGAAAGAGACCCAGTACTTC | CATSDVGGKETQYF
. | TRBJ2-7 | once | TRBV5-1 | TGCGCCAGCAGCTTGACAGGGACCCTCTACGAGCAGTACTTC | CASSLTGTLYEQYF
TRBD1 | TRBJ2-7 | once | TRBV20-1 | TGCAGTGCTAGTTTGCCAGGGGGCCAACACGAGCAGTACTTC | CSASLPGGQHEQYF
. | TRBJ2-5 | . | TRBV19 | TGTGCCAGTAGTATTGGAGGTCAGAGTGAGACCCAGTACTTC | CASSIGGQSETQYF
. | TRBJ2-7 | . | TRBV5-4 | TGTGCCAGCAGCTTGGGCTACGAGCAGTACTTC | CASSLGYEQYF
. | TRBJ2-3 | . | TRBV5-8 | TGTGCCAGCAGCTTACCTTCCGCAGATACGCAGTATTTT | CASSLPSADTQYF
TRBD2 | TRBJ2-3 | . | TRBV5-1 | TGCGCCAGCAGCTTGGCCCGAGCTAGCGGGGGGGGCACAGATACGCAGTATTTT | CASSLARASGGGTDTQYF
TRBD2 | TRBJ2-7 | . | TRBV7-9 | TGTGCCAGCAGCCAAGGACTAGCGGGGGGATACGAGCAGTACTTC | CASSQGLAGGYEQYF
. | TRBJ2-1 | . | TRBV11-2 | TGTGCCAGCAGCTTGGGGCGACACAATGAGCAGTTCTTC | CASSLGRHNEQFF
. | TRBJ1-2 | . | TRBV6-5 | TGTGCCAGCAGTTCCTTTGACAACTATGGCTACACCTTC | CASSSFDNYGYTF
. | TRBJ2-5 | . | TRBV7-2 | TGTGCCAGCAGCTCACCCAGGGAGACCCAGTACTTC | CASSSPRETQYF
. | TRBJ1-2 | . | TRBV5-5 | TGTGCCAGCAGCTTGGACGGGACTCATACATGGGGCTACACCTTC | CASSLDGTHTWGYTF
. | TRBJ2-4 | . | TRBV6-1 | TGTGCCAGCAGTGAAATTCTTTCAATCGGCGTTAGCCGGGTCGCGGGGAACATTCAGTACTTC | CASSEILSIGVSRVAGNIQYF
TRBD2 | TRBJ2-7 | . | TRBV7-2 | TGTGCCAGCAGCCTCCAACGGCTAGCGGGCCCCTCCTACGAGCAGTACTTC | CASSLQRLAGPSYEQYF
. | TRBJ2-6 | . | TRBV5-5 | TGTGCCAGCAGCTTGGCCTCGGAGGCCAACGTCCTGACTTTC | CASSLASEANVLTF
. | TRBJ2-3 | . | TRBV6-5 | TGTGCCAGCAGCCGCTCAGGGGATACGCAGTATTTT | CASSRSGDTQYF